This T cell receptor beta chain was sequenced in a study of OX40 agonist ivuxolimab in advanced cancers. Assay used: immunoSEQ multiplex PCR; TCRdb lists only in-frame clones, some missing. The table has 100,000 to 150,000 clones, roughly nine tenths seen once. Germline CDR1 and CDR2: SGHRS and YFSETQ. Trimming removed 0 bases at V and 0 bases at J, with 13 bases between. The CDR3 has 16 residues. The material sequenced was CD4+ or CD8+ T cells sorted from blood, taken in a trial of the OX40 agonist ivuxolimab. The sequence was obtained from an adult with an advanced solid tumor such as melanoma, head and neck, liver or kidney cancer. J is TRBJ2-7 and V is TRBV5-1; no firm D call. The CDR3 region is CASSLGPSISSYEQYF. CDR3 nucleotide sequence: TGCGCCAGCAGCTTGGGGCCGAGTATTAGCTCCTACGAGCAGTACTTC.